This T cell receptor (beta chain) is drawn from a study of blood T cell repertoires in COVID-19. Measured with immunoSEQ multiplex PCR; TCRdb has only the in-frame clones, and not every one. Of roughly 500,000 clones listed, roughly nine tenths are singletons. Germline CDR1 reads SQVTM; CDR2 reads ANQGSEA. There are 14 residues in the CDR3. V shed 7 bases and J 6 bases; nucleotides not matched to a gene: 13. The chain carries TRBV29-1 and TRBJ2-7; 9 nucleotides agree with TRBD1. This TCR was sampled from a young man with COVID-19, enrolled during active disease. The material sequenced was peripheral blood. For the CDR3, the DNA is TGCAGCGCCTTCTCACAGGGGGCGCCCGGCGAGCAGTACTTC. This codes for CSAFSQGAPGEQYF.